At least ten counts were recorded for the clone carrying this T cell receptor (beta chain). The sample is drawn from a study of human T cells and chemical hapten exposure. The library tagged individual cDNA molecules with unique molecular identifiers. TCRdb re-analysed the 5' RACE reads in MiXCR, keeping a single row per CDR3 protein. The sample includes some 150,000 distinct CDR3 sequences, roughly 4% of them seen just once. The starting material, unfractionated whole blood, was used for total RNA extraction. CDR3 length: 13 amino acids. Germline CDR1 and CDR2: GTSNPN and SVGIG (reference sequence). V was pared by 2 bases and J by 3 bases, with 10 bases between.

The clonotype comes from a female donor in good health. The V and J genes are TRBV30 and TRBJ2-5; D call uncertain. The CDR3 nucleotides read TGTGCCTGGAGTACCCAGCGAAAAGAGACCCAGTACTTC. It is translated as CAWSTQRKETQYF.